These 2 T cell receptor beta chains were sequenced from one sample in a study of early stage breast cancer tumors. Here immunoSEQ multiplex PCR was the method, and the copy in TCRdb shows in-frame clones only, minus some. This sample yields about 51,000 clones, of which roughly 78% are seen a single time; around 3.4% belongs to the top ten. The sequenced sample consisted of blood. The receptor set was obtained from a person in their forties with breast cancer.

This rearrangement joins TRBV5-5 to TRBJ2-3; D not resolved. The germline gives CDR1 SGHKS, CDR2 YYEKEE (reference sequence). Trimming removed 0 bases from V and 8 bases from J, with 1 base in between. The CDR3 length is 10 residues. CDR3 region: CASSLATQYF. The CDR3 DNA reads as TGTGCCAGCAGCTTGGCTACGCAGTATTTT.

The chain has TRBV2 and TRBJ2-5; the D gene is possibly TRBD1 (6 bases). Germline CDR1 SNHLY, CDR2 FYNNEI. Trimming took off 7 bases at V and 6 bases at J, with 12 bases between the two ends. CDR3 size: 12 residues. The CDR3 DNA reads TGTGCCAGCAAGGGGGTTCCACAGACCCAGTACTTC. Protein: CASKGVPQTQYF. Complete variable domain (other parts from reference TRBV2 and TRBJ2-5): EPEVTQTPSHQVTQMGQEVILRCVPISNHLYFYWYRQILGQKVEFLVSFYNNEISEKSEIFDDQFSVERPDGSNFTLKIRSTKLEDSAMYFCASKGVPQTQYFGPGTRLLVL.